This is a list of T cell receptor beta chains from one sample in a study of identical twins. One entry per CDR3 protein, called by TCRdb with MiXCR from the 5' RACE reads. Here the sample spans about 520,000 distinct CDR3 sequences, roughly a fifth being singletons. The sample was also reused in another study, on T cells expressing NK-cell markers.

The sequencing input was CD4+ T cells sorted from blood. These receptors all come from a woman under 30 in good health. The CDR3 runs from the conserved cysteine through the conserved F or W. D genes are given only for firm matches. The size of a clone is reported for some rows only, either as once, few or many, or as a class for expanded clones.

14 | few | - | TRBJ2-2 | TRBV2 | CASSVLGDHGELFF | TGTGCCAGCAGTGTTTTAGGGGACCACGGGGAGCTGTTTTTT
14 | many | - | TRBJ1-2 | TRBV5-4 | CASSFKGTGYGYTF | TGTGCCAGCAGCTTTAAAGGGACCGGCTATGGCTACACCTTC
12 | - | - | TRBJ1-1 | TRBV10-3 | CAISEEGRRAFF | TGTGCCATCAGTGAGGAGGGCCGGCGAGCTTTCTTT
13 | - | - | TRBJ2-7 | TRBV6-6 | CAGTRLLHYEQYF | TGTGCCGGAACCCGACTGCTCCACTACGAGCAGTACTTC
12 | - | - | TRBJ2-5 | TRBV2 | CAVRPYQETQYF | TGTGCCGTAAGGCCCTACCAAGAGACCCAGTACTTC
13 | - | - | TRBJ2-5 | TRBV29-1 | CSGSGTSKETQYF | TGCAGCGGCTCGGGGACTTCGAAAGAGACCCAGTACTTC
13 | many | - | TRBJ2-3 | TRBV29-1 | CSVESPYTDTQYF | TGCAGCGTTGAAAGCCCTTACACAGATACGCAGTATTTT
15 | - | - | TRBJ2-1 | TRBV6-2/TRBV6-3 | CASSPRGAVYNEQFF | TGTGCCAGCAGCCCCCGCGGGGCGGTTTACAATGAGCAGTTCTTC
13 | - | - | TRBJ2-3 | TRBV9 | CASSVSPVDTQYF | TGTGCCAGCAGCGTCTCCCCCGTAGATACGCAGTATTTT
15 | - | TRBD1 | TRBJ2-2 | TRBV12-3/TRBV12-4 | CASRRDRGSTGELFF | TGTGCCAGCAGGAGGGACAGGGGAAGCACCGGGGAGCTGTTTTTT
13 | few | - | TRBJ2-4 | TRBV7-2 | CASSRNALNIQYF | TGTGCCAGCAGCCGGAACGCACTAAACATTCAGTACTTC
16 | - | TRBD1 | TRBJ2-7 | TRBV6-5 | CASSYSGQGWPYEQYF | TGTGCCAGCAGTTACTCGGGACAGGGGTGGCCCTACGAGCAGTACTTC
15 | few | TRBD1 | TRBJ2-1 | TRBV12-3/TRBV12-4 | CASTQLGGEGNEQFF | TGTGCCAGCACCCAACTAGGGGGCGAAGGGAATGAGCAGTTCTTC
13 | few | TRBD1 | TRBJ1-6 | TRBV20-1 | CCAPDRGNSPLHF | TGCTGTGCCCCGGACAGGGGTAATTCACCCCTCCACTTT
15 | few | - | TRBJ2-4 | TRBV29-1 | CSVLDSGGSKNIQYF | TGCAGCGTCCTGGACTCGGGTGGGTCCAAAAACATTCAGTACTTC
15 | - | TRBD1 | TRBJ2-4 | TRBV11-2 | CASSPQGQGANIQYF | TGTGCCAGCAGTCCCCAGGGACAGGGGGCGAACATTCAGTACTTC
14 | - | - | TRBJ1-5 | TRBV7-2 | CASSPRGNNQPQHF | TGTGCCAGCAGCCCGCGGGGTAACAATCAGCCCCAGCATTTT
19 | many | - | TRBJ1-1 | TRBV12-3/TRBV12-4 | CASSLGLGQASWMNTEAFF | TGTGCCAGCAGTTTAGGATTGGGCCAGGCGTCCTGGATGAACACTGAAGCTTTCTTT
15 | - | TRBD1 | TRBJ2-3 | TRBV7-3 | CASSLNPGGLDTQYF | TGTGCCAGCAGCTTGAACCCAGGGGGATTAGATACGCAGTATTTT
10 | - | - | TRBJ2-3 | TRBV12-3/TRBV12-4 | CASSSYTQYF | TGTGCCAGCAGTTCATATACGCAGTATTTT
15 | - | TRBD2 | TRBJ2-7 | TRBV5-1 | CASSPQAGDYYEQYF | TGCGCCAGCAGCCCTCAAGCGGGGGACTACTACGAGCAGTACTTC
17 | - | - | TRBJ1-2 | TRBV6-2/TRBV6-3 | CASSYSKAKEPSYGYTF | TGTGCCAGCAGTTACTCGAAAGCGAAAGAACCGTCCTATGGCTACACCTTC
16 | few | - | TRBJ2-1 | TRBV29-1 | CSVVHVQGSSYNEQFF | TGCAGCGTTGTCCACGTCCAGGGCAGCTCCTACAATGAGCAGTTCTTC
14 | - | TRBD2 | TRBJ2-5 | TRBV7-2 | CASSSSGGGETQYF | TGTGCCAGCAGCTCTAGCGGGGGCGGGGAGACCCAGTACTTC
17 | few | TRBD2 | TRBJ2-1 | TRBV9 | CASSPQGGRLAGALQFF | TGTGCCAGCAGCCCCCAAGGTGGGAGACTAGCGGGAGCACTACAGTTCTTC
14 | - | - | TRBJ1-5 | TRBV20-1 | CSAAGSTLNQPQHF | TGCAGTGCTGCCGGGTCCACTTTGAATCAGCCCCAGCATTTT
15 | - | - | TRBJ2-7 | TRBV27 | CASSLSPVTTYEQYF | TGTGCCAGCAGTTTATCGCCAGTAACGACCTACGAGCAGTACTTC
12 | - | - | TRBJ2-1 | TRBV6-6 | CASRQGGIEQFF | TGTGCCAGCAGGCAAGGGGGAATTGAGCAGTTCTTC
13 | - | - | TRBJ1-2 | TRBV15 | CATSRGGIYGYTF | TGTGCCACCAGCAGAGGGGGAATCTATGGCTACACCTTC
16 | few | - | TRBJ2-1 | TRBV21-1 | CASSKRPVSDFYEQFF | TGTGCCAGCAGCAAAAGACCGGTCTCGGACTTCTATGAGCAGTTCTTC
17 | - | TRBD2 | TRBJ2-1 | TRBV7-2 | CASSLQPGTTGVNEQFF | TGTGCCAGCAGCCTACAACCCGGGACTACGGGGGTCAATGAGCAGTTCTTC
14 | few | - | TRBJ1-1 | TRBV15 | CATSSRSLNTEAFF | TGTGCCACCAGCAGTCGTAGCCTGAACACTGAAGCTTTCTTT
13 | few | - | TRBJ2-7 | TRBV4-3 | CASSLLVGYEQYF | TGCGCCAGCAGCCTGTTGGTTGGCTACGAGCAGTACTTC
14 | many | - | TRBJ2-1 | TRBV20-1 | CSARGQRGYNEQFF | TGCAGTGCTAGAGGCCAGAGGGGCTACAATGAGCAGTTCTTC
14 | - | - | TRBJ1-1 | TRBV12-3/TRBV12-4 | CASSAKRRGAEAFF | TGTGCCAGCAGTGCGAAGAGGAGGGGGGCTGAAGCTTTCTTT
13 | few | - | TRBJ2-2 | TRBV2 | CASRDPPGGELFF | TGTGCCAGCAGGGACCCACCCGGCGGGGAGCTGTTTTTT
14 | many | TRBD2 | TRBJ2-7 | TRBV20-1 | CSAIAVAGAYEQYF | TGCAGTGCCATCGCGGTAGCGGGAGCCTACGAGCAGTACTTC
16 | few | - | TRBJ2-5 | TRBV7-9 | CASSLGRHSYQETQYF | TGTGCCAGCAGCTTGGGGCGCCATTCGTACCAAGAGACCCAGTACTTC
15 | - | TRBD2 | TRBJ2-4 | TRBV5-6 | CASSSAVAGGSIQYF | TGTGCCAGCAGCTCTGCGGTAGCGGGAGGATCCATTCAGTACTTC
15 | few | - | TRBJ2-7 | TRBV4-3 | CASSQTRGKTYEQYF | TGCGCCAGCAGCCAGACACGAGGGAAAACCTACGAGCAGTACTTC
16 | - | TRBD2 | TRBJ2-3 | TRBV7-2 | CASSLYPSGGSDTQYF | TGTGCCAGCAGCTTATACCCTAGCGGGGGATCAGATACGCAGTATTTT
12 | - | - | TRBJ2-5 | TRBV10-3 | CAISTERGTQYF | TGTGCCATCTCGACGGAACGGGGGACCCAGTACTTC
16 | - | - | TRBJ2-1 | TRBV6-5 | CASSIRPEYLYNEQFF | TGTGCCAGCAGTATACGACCCGAATACTTATACAATGAGCAGTTCTTC
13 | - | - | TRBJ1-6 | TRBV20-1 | CSASRAAGSPLHF | TGCAGTGCTAGTAGGGCGGCAGGGTCACCCCTCCACTTT
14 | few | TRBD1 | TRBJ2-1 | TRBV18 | CASSSDRGHNEQFF | TGTGCCAGCTCATCGGACAGGGGCCACAATGAGCAGTTCTTC
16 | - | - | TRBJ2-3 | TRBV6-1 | CASSRTASGGGYTQYF | TGTGCCAGCAGTCGTACCGCTAGCGGAGGGGGGTATACGCAGTATTTT